Sequencing of this T cell receptor (beta chain) was carried out in a study of T cells during gluten challenge in celiac disease (dated by TCRdb to about 2017). In terms of the full investigation: Paired single-cell TCR sequencing was carried out for 7 challenge participants in whom a significant rise in HLA-DQ:gluten tetramer-binding T cells was shown. Blood was collected at baseline, day 6 and day 14 of the challenge, and duodenal biopsies at baseline and day 14. On the Illumina MiSeq, paired-end 250 bp sequencing was performed for single-cell libraries and paired-end 300 bp sequencing was performed for bulk libraries. The paper's findings and limits, for the study overall: Across six or seven patients, about 12-44% of single-cell TCR-alpha/beta clonotypes at the latest time point were also found at baseline, with roughly 51-56% being obtained from bulk data. Increased clonal expansion on day 6 was shown by a lower sample-corrected Shannon diversity of circulating gluten-specific T cells. Gluten-specific T cells in the circulation reached a peak on day 6, and the day-6 repertoire appeared to be made up largely of expanded preexisting memory clonotypes.

For this clonotype: No quality values exist for individual bases; no much larger clone is one base distant.

For blood cells, the gate was set on tetramer-binding CD4+ effector-memory gut-homing T cells, defined as CD3+, CD45RA-, CD62L- and integrin beta7+, with lineage markers excluded. To study recall of gluten-specific T cells, treated celiac disease patients who were on a gluten-free diet went through a 14-day oral dietary gluten challenge. Sorting was done on an Aria II cell sorter as single cells, plus in bulk whenever tetramer-positive cells were relatively numerous. Peripheral blood mononuclear cells were isolated by Ficoll density gradient centrifugation and cryopreserved before staining. Before tetramer-binding CD4+ T cells were sorted, thawed cells were stained with a pool of PE-conjugated HLA-DQ:gluten tetramers that present immunodominant gluten epitopes. After staining with HLA-DQ:gluten tetramers, blood samples were enriched using a tetramer-based method. The library was prepared using single-cell sequencing. This sample was sequenced with an Illumina MiSeq. Three nested PCRs with multiplexed primers covering all TRA and TRB V genes were used to amplify paired single-cell TCR-alpha and TCR-beta sequences. In the original analysis: Selected pRESTO steps were used to preprocess reads, and IMGT/HighV-QUEST was used to assign V, D, J genes and CDR3 junctions. Single cells were retained only when identified as valid singletons with at most three chains, each chain being supported by 100 or more reads. Clonotypes were defined by identical paired TCR-alpha/beta nucleotide sequences, and cross-patient sharing of only roughly 0.2% indicated negligible cross-contamination. Repertoire diversity was estimated with an undersampling-corrected Shannon index in samples with more than 20 cells. The raw public reads went through TCRdb reprocessing: fastp at Q25, MiXCR clone calling, in-frame beta chains kept. Entries that share a CDR3 protein sequence are merged under the most common genes and DNA. TCRdb, not the authors, supplied the V and J calls. The sample table lists a few hundred distinct CDR3 sequences, 30% to 40% of them with a count of one. The biggest ten clones account for 70% to 80% of the sample.

From cysteine to phenylalanine, the CDR3 is 15 amino acids long. The CDR3 DNA has 45 bases and is translated from base 1. CDR1 and CDR2 are read off the germline V gene as SGHTA and FQGNSA. V drops 5 bases and J drops 6 bases, leaving 20 bases in between. This receptor was taken from a male donor with celiac disease. The specimen was gluten-specific CD4+ T cells sorted from blood using tetramers, collected at baseline or on day 6, 14 or 28 of gluten challenge (not recorded which). Recombination joined TRBV7-2 with TRBJ2-7; TRBD2 is a possible D gene, resting on 5 matching bases. The nucleotide sequence reads as follows: TGTGCCAGCAGCCAGCGGACGGGTGACCTATCCGAGCAGTACTTC. Its translation reads: CASSQRTGDLSEQYF.